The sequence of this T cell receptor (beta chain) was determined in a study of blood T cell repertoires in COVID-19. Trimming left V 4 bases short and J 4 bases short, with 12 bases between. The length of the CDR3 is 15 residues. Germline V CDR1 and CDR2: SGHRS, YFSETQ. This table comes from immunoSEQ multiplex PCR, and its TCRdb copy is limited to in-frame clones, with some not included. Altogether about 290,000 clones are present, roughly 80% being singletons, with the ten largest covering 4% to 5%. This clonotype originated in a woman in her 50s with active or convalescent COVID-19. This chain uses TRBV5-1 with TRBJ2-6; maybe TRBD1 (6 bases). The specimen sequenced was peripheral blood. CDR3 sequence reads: CASSTGHEGANVLTF. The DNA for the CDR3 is TGCGCCAGCAGCACGGGACACGAAGGGGCCAACGTCCTGACTTTC.